These 16 T cell receptor beta chains came from one sample sequenced in a study of regulatory T cells in long-lasting Graves disease. The sample's time point: newly diagnosed GD, antithyroid drugs for less than 3 months. Researchers made the TCR library from RNA that was extracted from PBMCs. Relying on iRepertoire HTBI primers and Arm-PCR of CDR3 regions, the team built TCR beta libraries. Using its own MiXCR run on the multiplex PCR reads, TCRdb lists one record per CDR3 protein. The table shows 420,000 or so distinct CDR3 sequences, with around 17% occurring only once. In addition, the sample was reused for a study of T cells in Graves' hyperthyroidism and ophthalmopathy.

Sequencing used peripheral blood mononuclear cells (PBMCs), obtained at new diagnosis, from a patient treated with antithyroid drugs. These receptors originate from a woman aged 18-30 years with Graves disease.

There are many counts of this clonotype. The genes are TRBV27 and TRBJ2-7; the D gene is possibly TRBD2 (5 bases). V lost 6 bases and J lost 0, with 24 bases in between. Germline-derived CDR1 and CDR2 are MNHEY and SMNVEV (reference sequence). This CDR3 has 18 amino acids. The CDR3 is CASSPRSALAGPSYEQYF. The CDR3 DNA follows: TGTGCCAGCAGCCCCAGATCGGCTTTGGCGGGCCCCTCCTACGAGCAGTACTTC.

This clonotype was recorded at least ten times. The chain joins TRBV11-2 to TRBJ2-1; tentatively, D is TRBD1 (5 bases). V was shortened by 4 bases and J by 7 bases, with 14 bases between the two germline ends. Per germline, CDR1 SGHAT and CDR2 FQNNGV. This CDR3 spans 14 amino acids. The CDR3 spells CASSYTVGVNEQFF. The CDR3 nucleotides read TGTGCCAGCAGCTACACGGTAGGGGTTAATGAGCAGTTCTTC.

This clonotype was counted many times. The gene calls are TRBV7-3 and TRBJ2-7, with 8 nucleotides matching TRBD2. J gave up 2 bases and V 0 bases, and 15 bases lay outside the gene matches. The germline V gene encodes CDR1 SGHTA and CDR2 FQGTGA. The CDR3 contains 19 residues. The CDR3, as DNA: TGTGCCAGCAGCTTAACGCTGTTAGCGGGGCCAGTCCCAACCTACGAGCAGTACTTC. This gives the protein CASSLTLLAGPVPTYEQYF.

The CDR3 DNA reads TGTGCCAGCAGACAGCGGGGGGAGGATGAGCAGTTCTTC. Encoded protein: CASRQRGEDEQFF. V is TRBV12-3 or TRBV12-4 and J is TRBJ2-1; the match to TRBD2 covers 9 bases. CDR3 length: 13 residues. V shed 6 bases, J shed 8 bases, and the junction held 5 bases outside the gene matches.

This clonotype occurred a few times. A single base separates this from a much larger clone, so it may be a read error. The rearrangement joins TRBV12-3 or TRBV12-4 to TRBJ2-4; the D gene could be TRBD1 or TRBD2 (5 bases each). The CDR3 contains 13 residues. The germline V and J ends were trimmed by 3 bases and 13 bases, with 16 bases remaining between them. This chain's CDR3 is CASSLGQVEGQYF. CDR3 in DNA: TGTGCCAGCAGTTTGGGCCAGGTCGAGGGGCAGTACTTC.

This clonotype was observed at least ten times. The chain joins TRBV29-1 to TRBJ1-1, with D maybe TRBD1 (6 bases). The CDR3 contains 13 residues. The ends were cut back, 3 bases at V and 8 bases at J, with 16 bases in the middle. Germline V CDR1 and CDR2: SQVTM, ANQGSEA. The DNA of the CDR3 is TGCAGCGTTGAGGCGGCAGGGGATATCGAAGCTTTCTTT. It is translated as CSVEAAGDIEAFF. Full variable domain (missing parts from reference TRBV29-1 and TRBJ1-1): SAVISQKPSRDICQRGTSLTIQCQVDSQVTMMFWYRQQPGQSLTLIATANQGSEATYESGFVIDKFPISRPNLTFSTLTVSNMSPEDSSIYLCSVEAAGDIEAFFGQGTRLTVV.

This clonotype appeared many times. The V and J genes are TRBV12-3 or TRBV12-4 and TRBJ2-1, with 10 bases that match TRBD2. There are 16 residues in the CDR3. Trimming removed 3 bases from V and 10 bases from J; junction bases left unmatched: 12. The DNA for the CDR3 is TGTGCCAGCAGTTTTGGGCTAGCGGGAGTAGGTAACGAGCAGTTCTTC. Protein sequence: CASSFGLAGVGNEQFF.

This clonotype was counted ten times or more. This rearrangement joins TRBV2 to TRBJ1-1; 7 bases match TRBD1. V trimming: 6 bases; J trimming: 3 bases; junction bases outside the gene matches: 10. The CDR3 spans 15 residues. The germline V gene encodes CDR1 SNHLY and CDR2 FYNNEI. The CDR3 bases are TGTGCCAGCAGCACAATCGGGACAGTCTACACTGAAGCTTTCTTT. This translates into CASSTIGTVYTEAFF. Full variable domain (rest looked up from reference TRBV2 and TRBJ1-1): EPEVTQTPSHQVTQMGQEVILRCVPISNHLYFYWYRQILGQKVEFLVSFYNNEISEKSEIFDDQFSVERPDGSNFTLKIRSTKLEDSAMYFCASSTIGTVYTEAFFGQGTRLTVV.

This clonotype was observed a few times. The chain recombines TRBV5-1 with TRBJ1-2; 11 bases line up with TRBD1. The junction had 6 bases not matched to a gene; V was cut back by 0 bases and J by 8 bases. The V gene's germline CDR1 is SGHRS and CDR2 YFSETQ. The CDR3 totals 15 residues. The CDR3 DNA follows: TGCGCCAGCAGCTTGGACGGACAGGGGGCGCTGGGCTACACCTTC. It encodes CASSLDGQGALGYTF.

J is TRBJ2-7 and V is TRBV6-1; TRBD2 might be the D (5 bases). The germline V and J ends were trimmed by 7 bases and 4 bases, with 23 bases remaining between them. There are 16 residues in the CDR3. Germline V gene data show CDR1 as MNHNS and CDR2 as SASEGT. In DNA, the CDR3 is TGTGCCAGCACCCAACTCGGGGTTCCCTTAAATTACGAGCAGTACTTC. Residues: CASTQLGVPLNYEQYF.

Only a few counts were recorded for this clonotype. This rearrangement joins TRBV19 to TRBJ2-3, with 8 bases fitting TRBD2. After removal of 3 bases from V and 2 bases from J, the junction contained 4 bases not matched to a gene. CDR1 and CDR2 from the germline V gene are LNHDA and SQIVND (reference sequence). The CDR3 has 15 amino acids. Here the CDR3 reads CASSIVAGTTDTQYF. CDR3 in DNA: TGTGCCAGTAGTATCGTAGCGGGAACCACAGATACGCAGTATTTT.

With respect to this clonotype: A much larger clone differs from this one at a single base, so this may be a read error. The J gene is TRBJ2-1, the V gene TRBV6-1, with D uncertain. The length of the CDR3 is 11 residues. Germline CDR1 reads MNHNS; CDR2 reads SASEGT. The CDR3 here is CASSKFNKQFF. For the CDR3, the DNA is TGTGCCAGCAGTAAGTTCAATAAGCAGTTCTTC.

The table lists this clonotype with many counts. CDR3 DNA: TGTGCCTGGAGTGCTTGGGGACCCGATACGCAGTATTTT. It is translated as CAWSAWGPDTQYF. This chain joins TRBV30 and TRBJ2-3, with D perhaps being TRBD1 or TRBD2 (5 bases each). Trimming cost V 1 base and J 6 bases, with 11 bases left between them. The CDR3 covers 13 residues. Germline loops: CDR1 GTSNPN, CDR2 SVGIG (reference sequence).

This clonotype has a count of ten or more. The chain couples TRBV11-2 to TRBJ1-2; 8 bases align to TRBD1. The germline gives CDR1 SGHAT, CDR2 FQNNGV. The junction had 5 bases not matched to a gene; V was cut back by 5 bases and J by 3 bases. The CDR3 covers 14 residues. The CDR3 sequence: CASSTDRDDYGYTF. The CDR3, as DNA: TGTGCCAGCAGCACGGACAGGGACGACTATGGCTACACCTTC.

As concerns this clonotype: One junction end does not reproduce the germline sequence, and a read error may be involved. The chain links TRBV11-2 to TRBJ2-2; D may match TRBD1 or TRBD2 (7 bases each). CDR3 length: 12 amino acids. Germline CDR1 is SGHAT and CDR2 is FQNNGV. The CDR3 region has the DNA TGTGCCAGCAGAGGGGACAGCGGGGAGCTGCTTTTT. Its protein is CASRGDSGELLF.

The chain has TRBV24-1 and TRBJ2-1; 8 bases agree with TRBD2. The J segment lost 6 bases and the V segment lost 2 bases, leaving 8 bases of the junction unmatched. Germline loops: CDR1 KGHDR, CDR2 SFDVKD. The CDR3 totals 16 residues. The chain's CDR3 is CATSDSGTRTPNEQFF. In DNA, the CDR3 is TGTGCCACCAGTGATTCCGGGACTAGAACCCCCAATGAGCAGTTCTTC.